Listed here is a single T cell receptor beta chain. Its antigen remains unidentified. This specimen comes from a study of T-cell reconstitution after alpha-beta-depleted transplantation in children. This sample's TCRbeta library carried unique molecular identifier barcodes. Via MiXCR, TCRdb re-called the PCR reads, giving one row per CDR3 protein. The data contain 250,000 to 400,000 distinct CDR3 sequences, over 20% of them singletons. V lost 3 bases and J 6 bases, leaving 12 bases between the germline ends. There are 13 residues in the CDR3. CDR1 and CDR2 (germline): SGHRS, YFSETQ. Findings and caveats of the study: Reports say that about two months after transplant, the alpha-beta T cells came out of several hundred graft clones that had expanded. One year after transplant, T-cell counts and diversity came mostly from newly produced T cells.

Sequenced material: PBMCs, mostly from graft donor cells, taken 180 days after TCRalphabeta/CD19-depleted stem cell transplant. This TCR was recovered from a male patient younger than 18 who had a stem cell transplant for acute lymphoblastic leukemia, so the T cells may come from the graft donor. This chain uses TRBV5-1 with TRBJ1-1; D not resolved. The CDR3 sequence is CASSSRHRAEAFF. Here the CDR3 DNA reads TGCGCCAGCAGCTCACGACATAGGGCTGAAGCTTTCTTT.